These T cell receptor beta chains were read from a single sample in a study of PD-1 blockade in classical Hodgkin lymphoma. This table comes from immunoSEQ multiplex PCR, and its TCRdb copy is limited to in-frame clones, with some not included. The repertoire holds about 43,000 clones, with roughly 78% as singletons. The material was peripheral blood mononuclear cells (PBMCs), obtained before the second cycle of nivolumab. The receptors come from a human donor with classical Hodgkin lymphoma. The CDR3 runs from the conserved cysteine through the conserved F or W. The D gene is left open where the match is weak. For some rows the clone size is stated as once, few or many, or as a class when expanded; others skip it.

NA	NA	TRBJ2-1	TRBV9	CASSVEHEQFF	TGTGCCAGCAGCGTAGAACATGAGCAGTTCTTC
NA	NA	TRBJ1-1	TRBV21-1	CASSKGERNTEAFF	TGTGCCAGCAGCAAAGGGGAAAGGAACACTGAAGCTTTCTTT
NA	NA	TRBJ2-3	TRBV5-1	CASSLVGGSTTDTQYF	TGCGCCAGCAGCTTGGTAGGGGGGAGTACGACAGATACGCAGTATTTT
NA	NA	TRBJ2-7	TRBV4-3	CASSQAESESSYEQYF	TGCGCCAGCAGCCAAGCCGAGAGTGAGAGCTCCTACGAGCAGTACTTC
NA	NA	TRBJ2-3	TRBV6-6	CATTNWRDTDTQYF	TGTGCCACCACTAACTGGAGGGACACAGATACGCAGTATTTT
TRBD2	NA	TRBJ2-1	TRBV27	CASSARLAGGRHNEQFF	TGTGCCAGCAGTGCGCGACTAGCGGGGGGGCGGCACAATGAGCAGTTCTTC
NA	NA	TRBJ1-6	TRBV5-5	CASSWAGRAGNSPLHF	TGTGCCAGCAGCTGGGCAGGAAGGGCTGGTAATTCACCCCTCCACTTT
NA	NA	TRBJ1-1	TRBV4-3	CASSQDTQGGGVNTEAFF	TGCGCCAGCAGCCAAGATACTCAAGGAGGGGGGGTGAACACTGAAGCTTTCTTT
NA	NA	TRBJ2-7	TRBV6-5	CASSYSDPRSRYF	TGTGCCAGCAGTTACTCGGATCCGCGCTCCCGGTACTTC
TRBD2	once	TRBJ2-5	TRBV11-2	CASSPIAGSQETQYF	TGTGCCAGCAGCCCCATAGCGGGTTCCCAAGAGACCCAGTACTTC
NA	few	TRBJ2-5	TRBV15	CATSFPAVLGVQETQYF	TGTGCCACCAGCTTTCCCGCCGTGTTAGGGGTACAAGAGACCCAGTACTTC
TRBD1	NA	TRBJ1-2	TRBV5-6	CASSVLSRQGAGYTF	TGTGCCAGCAGCGTGCTATCCCGACAGGGGGCTGGCTACACCTTC
NA	NA	TRBJ1-5	TRBV27	CASSLFGTDPNQPQHF	TGTGCCAGCAGTTTGTTTGGTACAGACCCCAATCAGCCCCAGCATTTT
TRBD1	NA	TRBJ1-3	TRBV14	CASSWDRGSGNTIYF	TGTGCCAGCAGCTGGGACAGGGGCTCTGGAAACACCATATATTTT
TRBD2	NA	TRBJ2-1	TRBV2	CASSEWTSGSDEQFF	TGTGCCAGCAGTGAATGGACTAGCGGGTCCGATGAGCAGTTCTTC
NA	few	TRBJ1-2	TRBV25-1	CASSEGGYTF	TGTGCCAGCAGTGAAGGAGGCTACACCTTC
NA	NA	TRBJ2-3	TRBV7-9	CASSQNSGSTDTQYF	TGTGCCAGCAGCCAAAATAGCGGAAGCACAGATACGCAGTATTTT
NA	NA	TRBJ2-2	TRBV9	CASSVERAAGELFF	TGTGCCAGCAGCGTAGAGCGGGCGGCCGGGGAGCTGTTTTTT
TRBD1	NA	TRBJ2-7	TRBV5-4	CASSWDRLYEQYF	TGTGCCAGCAGCTGGGACAGGTTATACGAGCAGTACTTC
TRBD2	NA	TRBJ2-6	TRBV19	CASSIGGGSGANVLTF	TGTGCCAGTAGTATAGGGGGGGGCTCTGGGGCCAACGTCCTGACTTTC
TRBD2	NA	TRBJ2-3	TRBV4-1	CASSQDAGRGGLGTQYF	TGCGCCAGCAGCCAAGACGCAGGGCGGGGGGGCCTGGGTACGCAGTATTTT
NA	few	TRBJ1-5	TRBV27	CASSLTQNQPQHF	TGTGCCAGCAGTCTAACCCAGAATCAGCCCCAGCATTTT